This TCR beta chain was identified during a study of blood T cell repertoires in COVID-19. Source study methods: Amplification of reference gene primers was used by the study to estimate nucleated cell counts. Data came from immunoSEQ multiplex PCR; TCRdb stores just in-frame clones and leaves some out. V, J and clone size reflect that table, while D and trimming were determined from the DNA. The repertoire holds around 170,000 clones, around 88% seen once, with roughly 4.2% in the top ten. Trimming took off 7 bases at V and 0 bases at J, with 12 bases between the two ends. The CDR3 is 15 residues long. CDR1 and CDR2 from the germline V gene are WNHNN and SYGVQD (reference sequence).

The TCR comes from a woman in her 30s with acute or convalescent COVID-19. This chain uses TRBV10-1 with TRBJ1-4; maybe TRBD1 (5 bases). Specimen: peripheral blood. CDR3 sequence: CASNGRAATNEKLFF. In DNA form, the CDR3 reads TGCGCCAGCAACGGCAGGGCGGCAACTAATGAAAAACTGTTTTTT.